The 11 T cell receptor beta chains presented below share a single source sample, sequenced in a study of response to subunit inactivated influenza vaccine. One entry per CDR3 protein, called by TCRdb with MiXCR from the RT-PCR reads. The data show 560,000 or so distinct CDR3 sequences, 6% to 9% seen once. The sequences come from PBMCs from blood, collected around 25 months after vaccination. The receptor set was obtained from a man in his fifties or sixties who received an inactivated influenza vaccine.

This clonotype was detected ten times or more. This chain's CDR3 is CASGRGFGDNEQFF. The CDR3 coding sequence is TGTGCCAGTGGTCGGGGGTTTGGGGACAATGAGCAGTTCTTC. V is TRBV6-1 and J is TRBJ2-1; a possible D gene is TRBD2 (6 bases). In germline, CDR1 is MNHNS, CDR2 SASEGT. The CDR3 consists of 14 residues. V was shortened by 9 bases and J by 5 bases, with 17 bases between the two germline ends.

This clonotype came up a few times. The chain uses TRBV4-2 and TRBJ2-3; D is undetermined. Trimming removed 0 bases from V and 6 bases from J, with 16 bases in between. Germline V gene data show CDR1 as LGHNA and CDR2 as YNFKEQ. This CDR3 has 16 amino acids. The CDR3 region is CASSQDGTPPGDTQYF. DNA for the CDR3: TGTGCCAGCAGCCAAGATGGTACACCTCCAGGTGATACGCAGTATTTT.

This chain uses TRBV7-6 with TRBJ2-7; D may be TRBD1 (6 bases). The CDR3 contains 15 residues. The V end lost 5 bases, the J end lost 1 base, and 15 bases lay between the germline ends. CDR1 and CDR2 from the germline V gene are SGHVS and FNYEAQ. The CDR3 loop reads CASSPILTGSYEQYF. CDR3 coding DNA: TGTGCCAGCAGCCCTATTTTGACAGGTTCCTACGAGCAGTACTTC.

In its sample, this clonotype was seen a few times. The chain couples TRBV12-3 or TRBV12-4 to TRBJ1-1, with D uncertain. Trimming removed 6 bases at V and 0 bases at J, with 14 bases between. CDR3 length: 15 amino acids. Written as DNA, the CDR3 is TGTGCCAGCAGACCCGGACGGAGGTTGAACACTGAAGCTTTCTTT. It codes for CASRPGRRLNTEAFF.

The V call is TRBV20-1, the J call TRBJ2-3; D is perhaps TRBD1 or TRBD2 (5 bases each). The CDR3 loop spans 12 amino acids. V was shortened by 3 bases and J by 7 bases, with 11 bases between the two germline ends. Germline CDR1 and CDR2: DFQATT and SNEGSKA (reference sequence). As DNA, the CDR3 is TGCAGTGCTAGGATGGGGGTTTATACGCAGTATTTT. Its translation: CSARMGVYTQYF.

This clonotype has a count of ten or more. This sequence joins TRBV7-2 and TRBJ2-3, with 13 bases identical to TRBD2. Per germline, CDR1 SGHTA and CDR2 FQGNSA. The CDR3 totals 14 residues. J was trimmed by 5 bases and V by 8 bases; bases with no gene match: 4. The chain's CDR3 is CASVRLAGGDTQYF. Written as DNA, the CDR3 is TGTGCCAGCGTTCGACTAGCGGGAGGAGATACGCAGTATTTT.

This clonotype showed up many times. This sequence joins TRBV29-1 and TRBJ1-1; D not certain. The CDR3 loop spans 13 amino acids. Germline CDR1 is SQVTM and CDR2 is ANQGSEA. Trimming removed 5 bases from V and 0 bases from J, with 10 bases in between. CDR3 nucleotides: TGCAGCGTTACCCGGGCTATGAACACTGAAGCTTTCTTT. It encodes CSVTRAMNTEAFF.

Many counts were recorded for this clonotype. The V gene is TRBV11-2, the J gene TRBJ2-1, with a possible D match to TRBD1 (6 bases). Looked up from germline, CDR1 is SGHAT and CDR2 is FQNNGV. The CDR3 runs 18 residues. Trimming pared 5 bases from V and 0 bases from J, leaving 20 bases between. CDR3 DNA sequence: TGTGCCAGCAGCCGCCTCCCTCCGGGACACAGCTCCTACAATGAGCAGTTCTTC. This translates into CASSRLPPGHSSYNEQFF.

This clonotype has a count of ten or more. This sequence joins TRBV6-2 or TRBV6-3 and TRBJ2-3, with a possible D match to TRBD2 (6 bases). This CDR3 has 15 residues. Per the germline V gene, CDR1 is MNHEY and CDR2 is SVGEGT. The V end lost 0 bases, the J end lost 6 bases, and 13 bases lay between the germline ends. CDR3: CASSYSQTSYDTQYF. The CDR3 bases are TGTGCCAGCAGTTACTCGCAGACTAGTTACGATACGCAGTATTTT.

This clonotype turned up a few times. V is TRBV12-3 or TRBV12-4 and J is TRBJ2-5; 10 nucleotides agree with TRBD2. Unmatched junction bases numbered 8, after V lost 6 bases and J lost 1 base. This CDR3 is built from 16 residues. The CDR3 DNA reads TGTGCCAGCAGCCGGATCCGGACTAGCGGCCAAGAGACCCAGTACTTC. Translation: CASSRIRTSGQETQYF.

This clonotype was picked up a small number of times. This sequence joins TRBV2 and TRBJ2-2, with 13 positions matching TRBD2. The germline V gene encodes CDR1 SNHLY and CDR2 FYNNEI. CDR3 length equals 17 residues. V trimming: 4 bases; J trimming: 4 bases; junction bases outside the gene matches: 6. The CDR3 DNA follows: TGTGCCAGCAGTGCTCCCGGGACTAGCGGGACCACCGGGGAGCTGTTTTTT. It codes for CASSAPGTSGTTGELFF.